Listed below are T cell receptor beta chains from one sample, sequenced in a study of blood T cell repertoires in COVID-19. The repertoire was sequenced with immunoSEQ multiplex PCR; TCRdb's copy has only in-frame clones and lacks some. The table shows around 160,000 clones, with about 85% occurring only once. Sequencing was done on a sample of PBMCs or T cells enriched from blood (not recorded which). The receptor set was obtained from a woman in her 40s who had been exposed to COVID-19. CDR3s include the opening cysteine and the closing phenylalanine or tryptophan. The D gene is left open where the match is weak. Some rows mark clone size as missing; the rest say once, few, many or name a class of expanded clone.

>TRBD2|.|TRBV3-1/TRBV3-2|TRBJ2-3
CASSERGTSGGRSTDTQYF
TGTGCCAGCAGCGAACGGGGGACTAGCGGGGGCCGTAGCACAGATACGCAGTATTTT
>.|.|TRBV7-9|TRBJ1-1
CASSRVGFPEAFF
TGTGCCAGCAGCCGTGTCGGGTTTCCTGAAGCTTTCTTT
>TRBD2|.|TRBV18|TRBJ2-2
CASSQLASGSLSGELFF
TGTGCCAGCTCACAGCTCGCTAGCGGGAGTTTATCCGGGGAGCTGTTTTTT
>.|.|TRBV21-1|TRBJ1-2
CASSLSRGSGWGYTF
TGTGCCAGCAGCTTGAGTAGGGGAAGTGGTTGGGGCTACACCTTC
>TRBD1|.|TRBV7-3|TRBJ1-2
CASSSDRSYGYTF
TGTGCCAGCAGCTCGGACAGGTCCTATGGCTACACCTTC
>.|.|TRBV4-1|TRBJ1-2
CASSQEAGAGGNGYTF
TGCGCCAGCAGCCAAGAGGCAGGTGCCGGGGGTAATGGCTACACCTTC
>.|few|TRBV27|TRBJ2-5
CASAYGGLGQETQYF
TGTGCCAGCGCATACGGGGGATTGGGTCAAGAGACCCAGTACTTC
>TRBD2|.|TRBV7-2|TRBJ2-7
CASSLLTSGTLSSYEQYF
TGTGCCAGCAGCTTACTAACTAGCGGAACGTTAAGCTCCTACGAGCAGTACTTC
>TRBD1|.|TRBV4-1|TRBJ1-2
CASSPGQGYGYTF
TGCGCCAGCAGCCCCGGACAGGGTTATGGCTACACCTTC
>.|.|TRBV6-6|TRBJ2-4
CASRRQERDIQYF
TGTGCCAGCAGAAGACAGGAGAGGGACATTCAGTACTTC
>TRBD1|.|TRBV6-6|TRBJ1-1
CASSPLGQGTEAFF
TGTGCCAGCAGCCCTTTAGGACAGGGCACTGAAGCTTTCTTT
>TRBD1|few|TRBV7-8|TRBJ2-1
CANGERGPYNEQFF
TGTGCCAACGGGGAGAGGGGGCCGTACAATGAGCAGTTCTTC
>.|.|TRBV4-2|TRBJ1-2
CASSQETSGDYGYTF
TGTGCCAGCAGCCAAGAAACCAGCGGGGACTATGGCTACACCTTC
>TRBD1|.|TRBV6-5|TRBJ1-2
CASSKGQFDGYTF
TGTGCCAGCAGTAAGGGACAGTTCGATGGCTACACCTTC
>.|.|TRBV7-2|TRBJ2-7
CASSLGLVSHEQYF
TGTGCCAGCAGCTTAGGTTTAGTATCCCACGAGCAGTACTTC
>.|.|TRBV19|TRBJ2-1
CASSIDGSSYNEQFF
TGTGCCAGTAGTATCGACGGGAGCTCCTACAATGAGCAGTTCTTC
>.|.|TRBV19|TRBJ1-4
CASTGRGATNEKLFF
TGTGCCAGTACGGGGAGAGGAGCGACTAATGAAAAACTGTTTTTT
>.|few|TRBV9|TRBJ2-5
CASSVGGVQETQYF
TGTGCCAGCAGCGTAGGCGGGGTCCAAGAGACCCAGTACTTC
>.|.|TRBV9|TRBJ2-7
CASSVGRDTYEQYF
TGTGCCAGCAGCGTAGGGCGGGATACCTACGAGCAGTACTTC
>TRBD1|.|TRBV25-1|TRBJ2-4
CASSEGQGVNIQYF
TGTGCCAGCAGTGAAGGACAGGGAGTAAACATTCAGTACTTC
>TRBD1|.|TRBV28|TRBJ1-6
CASRQPGQGFESPLHF
TGTGCCAGCAGGCAGCCGGGACAGGGGTTTGAATCACCCCTCCACTTT
>TRBD1|.|TRBV10-3|TRBJ2-7
CAISFTGAEQYF
TGTGCCATCAGTTTTACAGGGGCCGAGCAGTACTTC
>TRBD1|.|TRBV7-2|TRBJ1-2
CASSPQGADGYTF
TGTGCCAGCAGCCCACAGGGGGCTGATGGCTACACCTTC
>TRBD2|few|TRBV4-1|TRBJ2-7
CASSQGRRGGYEQYF
TGCGCCAGCAGCCAAGGACGACGGGGGGGCTACGAGCAGTACTTC
>TRBD1|.|TRBV6-5|TRBJ2-5
CASSFDRGPFQETQYF
TGTGCCAGCAGTTTTGACAGGGGGCCTTTTCAAGAGACCCAGTACTTC
>TRBD1|once|TRBV5-4|TRBJ2-7
CASSTGTGANYEQYF
TGTGCCAGCAGCACCGGGACAGGGGCAAACTACGAGCAGTACTTC
>TRBD1|.|TRBV7-9|TRBJ1-1
CATAPLDRMNTEAFF
TGTGCCACCGCGCCGCTGGACAGGATGAACACTGAAGCTTTCTTT
>.|.|TRBV28|TRBJ2-5
CASSSWTVQETQYF
TGTGCCAGCAGTTCCTGGACAGTCCAAGAGACCCAGTACTTC
>.|.|TRBV7-7|TRBJ1-3
CASSQDTRNTIYF
TGTGCCAGCAGTCAGGACACAAGAAACACCATATATTTT
>.|once|TRBV5-6|TRBJ2-1
CASSNYRVVSYNEQFF
TGTGCCAGCAGCAACTACAGGGTCGTCTCCTACAATGAGCAGTTCTTC
>.|once|TRBV28|TRBJ2-3
CASRRFDTQYF
TGTGCCAGCAGGCGATTTGATACGCAGTATTTT
>.|.|TRBV29-1|TRBJ1-5
CSIGQSNSNQPQHF
TGCAGCATTGGACAGAGCAATAGCAATCAGCCCCAGCATTTT
>.|.|TRBV5-5|TRBJ2-5
CASSWGVQGETQYF
TGTGCCAGCAGCTGGGGGGTCCAAGGGGAGACCCAGTACTTC
>TRBD1|.|TRBV3-1/TRBV3-2|TRBJ2-3
CASSPPGQGADTQYF
TGTGCCAGCAGCCCGCCGGGACAGGGTGCAGATACGCAGTATTTT
>.|.|TRBV28|TRBJ1-1
CASRGVVTYSEAFF
TGTGCCAGCAGAGGGGTGGTCACTTACTCCGAAGCTTTCTTT
>.|.|TRBV6-1|TRBJ2-3
CASSEGGNVGTDTQYF
TGTGCCAGCAGTGAAGGAGGTAATGTCGGCACAGATACGCAGTATTTT
>.|.|TRBV4-3|TRBJ1-5
CASSPGEAYSNQPQHF
TGCGCCAGCAGCCCCGGGGAGGCATATAGCAATCAGCCCCAGCATTTT
>.|.|TRBV28|TRBJ1-2
CASSPPTGYGYTF
TGTGCCAGCAGTCCACCAACAGGGTATGGCTACACCTTC
>.|.|TRBV2|TRBJ1-1
CASSPMNTEAFF
TGTGCCAGCAGCCCCATGAACACTGAAGCTTTCTTT
>.|.|TRBV6-2/TRBV6-3|TRBJ1-5
CASSYSAFGQPQHF
TGTGCCAGCAGTTACTCCGCGTTCGGTCAGCCCCAGCATTTT
>.|.|TRBV7-8|TRBJ2-6
CASSLVGRARSGANVLTF
TGTGCCAGCAGCTTAGTTGGCAGGGCTCGCTCTGGGGCCAACGTCCTGACTTTC
>.|.|TRBV5-5|TRBJ2-2
CASSLFWPGVNTGELFF
TGTGCCAGCAGCTTGTTCTGGCCAGGGGTAAACACCGGGGAGCTGTTTTTT
>TRBD2|many|TRBV6-2/TRBV6-3|TRBJ2-3
CASSHRNSRAGGLAAVSGFTQYF
TGTGCCAGCAGCCATCGTAATTCGAGGGCAGGCGGACTAGCGGCCGTTAGTGGGTTTACGCAGTATTTT